This T cell receptor (beta chain) is from a study of blood T cells in healthy people across ages. The second PCR ran roughly 6 to 11 cycles with a sample-barcoded 5' primer and J-beta primers. TCRdb fed the 5' RACE reads into MiXCR, producing one record per CDR3 protein. This table holds about 930,000 distinct CDR3 sequences, about 27% found once. Many counts were recorded for this clonotype. What it binds is not known. Study outcomes and limitations: Roughly linearly, TCR beta diversity per million T cells fell as age increased.

The CDR3 runs to 17 residues. Trimming cost V 1 base and J 1 base, with 16 bases left between them. CDR1 is SGHTA, CDR2 FQGNSA, per germline. In addition, the sample was reused for a study of T cells of mothers and their children. This second study notes: Researchers found no T cell clones that were persistent and microchimeric.

What was sequenced was blood. The source of this sequence is a middle-aged woman in good health. V usage is TRBV7-2 and J usage is TRBJ1-2; the D gene is possibly TRBD1 (5 bases). CDR3 protein: CASSLGPPGMGNYGYTF. CDR3 coding DNA: TGTGCCAGCAGCTTAGGGCCCCCAGGGATGGGTAACTATGGCTACACCTTC.